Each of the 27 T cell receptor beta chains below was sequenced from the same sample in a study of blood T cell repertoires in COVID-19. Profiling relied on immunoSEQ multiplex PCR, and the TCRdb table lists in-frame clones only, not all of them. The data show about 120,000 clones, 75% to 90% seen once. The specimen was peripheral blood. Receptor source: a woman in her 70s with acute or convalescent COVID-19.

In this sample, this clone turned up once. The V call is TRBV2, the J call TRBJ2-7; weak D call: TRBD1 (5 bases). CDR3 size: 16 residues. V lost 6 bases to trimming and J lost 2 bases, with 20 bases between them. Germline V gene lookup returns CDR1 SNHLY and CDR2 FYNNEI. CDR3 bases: TGTGCCAGCAGACCAGGGCCCCTGACAGTTCCCTACGAGCAGTACTTC. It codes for CASRPGPLTVPYEQYF.

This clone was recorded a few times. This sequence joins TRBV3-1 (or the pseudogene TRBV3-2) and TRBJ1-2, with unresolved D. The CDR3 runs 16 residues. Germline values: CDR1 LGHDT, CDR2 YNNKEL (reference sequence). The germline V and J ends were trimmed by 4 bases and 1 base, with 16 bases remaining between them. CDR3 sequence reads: CASSPHGSEFNYGYTF. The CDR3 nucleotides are TGTGCCAGCAGCCCTCACGGGTCCGAATTTAACTATGGCTACACCTTC.

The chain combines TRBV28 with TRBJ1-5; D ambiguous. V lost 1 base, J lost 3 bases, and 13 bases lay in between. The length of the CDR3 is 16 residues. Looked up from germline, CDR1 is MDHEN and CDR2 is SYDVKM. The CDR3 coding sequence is TGTGCCAGCAGTTTATTTCGGGGTGGCTACAATCAGCCCCAGCATTTT. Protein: CASSLFRGGYNQPQHF.

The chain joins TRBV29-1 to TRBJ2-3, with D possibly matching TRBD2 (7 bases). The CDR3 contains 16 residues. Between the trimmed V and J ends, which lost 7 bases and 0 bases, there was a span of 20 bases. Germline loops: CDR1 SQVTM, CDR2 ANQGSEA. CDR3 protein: CSGLGGATLSTDTQYF. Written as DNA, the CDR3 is TGCAGCGGCCTGGGGGGGGCCACACTTAGCACAGATACGCAGTATTTT.

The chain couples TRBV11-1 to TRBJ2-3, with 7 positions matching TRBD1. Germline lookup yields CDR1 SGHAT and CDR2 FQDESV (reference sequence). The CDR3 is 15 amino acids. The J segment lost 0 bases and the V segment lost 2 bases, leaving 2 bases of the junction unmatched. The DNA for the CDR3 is TGTGCCAGCAGCTTAAAGGGGGCCAGCACAGATACGCAGTATTTT. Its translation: CASSLKGASTDTQYF.

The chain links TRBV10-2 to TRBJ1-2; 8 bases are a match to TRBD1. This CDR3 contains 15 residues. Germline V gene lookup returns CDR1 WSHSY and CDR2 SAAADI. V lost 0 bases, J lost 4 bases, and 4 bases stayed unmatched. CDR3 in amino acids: CASSESRDRPYGYTF. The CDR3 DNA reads TGCGCCAGCAGTGAGTCAAGGGACAGGCCCTATGGCTACACCTTC.

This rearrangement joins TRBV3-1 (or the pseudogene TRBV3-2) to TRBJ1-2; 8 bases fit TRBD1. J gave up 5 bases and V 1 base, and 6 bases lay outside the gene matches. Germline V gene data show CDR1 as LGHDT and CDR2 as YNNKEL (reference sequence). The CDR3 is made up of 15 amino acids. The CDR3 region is CASSQAGTGPYGYTF. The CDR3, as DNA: TGTGCCAGCAGCCAAGCCGGGACAGGCCCGTATGGCTACACCTTC.

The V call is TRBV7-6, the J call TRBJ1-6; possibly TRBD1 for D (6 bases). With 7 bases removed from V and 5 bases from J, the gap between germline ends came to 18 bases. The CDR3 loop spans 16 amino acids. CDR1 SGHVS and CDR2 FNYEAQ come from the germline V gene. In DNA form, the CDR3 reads TGTGCCAGCATCATAATGCGGGGGCAGGATAATTCACCCCTCCACTTT. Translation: CASIIMRGQDNSPLHF.

The CDR3: CASSPTRGARGKTQYF. The CDR3 nucleotides read TGTGCCAGCAGCCCGACGCGGGGGGCCCGGGGGAAGACCCAGTACTTC. The chain has TRBV11-2 and TRBJ2-5; 8 bases are a match to TRBD2. Germline CDR1 reads SGHAT; CDR2 reads FQNNGV. The J segment lost 6 bases and the V segment lost 5 bases, leaving 14 bases of the junction unmatched. The CDR3 loop spans 16 amino acids.

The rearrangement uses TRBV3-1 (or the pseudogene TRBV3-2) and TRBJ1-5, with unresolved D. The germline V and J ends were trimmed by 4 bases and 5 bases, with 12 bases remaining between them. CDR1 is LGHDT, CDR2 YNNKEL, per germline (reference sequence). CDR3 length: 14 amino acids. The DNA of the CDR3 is TGTGCCAGCAGCCTGGGCCGCGTCCATCAGCCCCAGCATTTT. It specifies CASSLGRVHQPQHF.

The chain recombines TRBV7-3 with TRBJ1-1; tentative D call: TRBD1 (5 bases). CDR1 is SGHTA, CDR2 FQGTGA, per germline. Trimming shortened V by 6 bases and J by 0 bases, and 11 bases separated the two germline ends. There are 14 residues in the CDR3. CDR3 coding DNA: TGTGCCAGCAGTTCAGACAGTCTGAACACTGAAGCTTTCTTT. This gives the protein CASSSDSLNTEAFF.

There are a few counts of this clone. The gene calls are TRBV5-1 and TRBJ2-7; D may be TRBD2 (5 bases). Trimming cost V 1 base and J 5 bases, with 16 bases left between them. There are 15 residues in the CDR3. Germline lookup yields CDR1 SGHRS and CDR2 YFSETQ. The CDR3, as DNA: TGCGCCAGCAGCTTGAGAGCAGAGGGTAGGAACGAGCAGTACTTC. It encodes CASSLRAEGRNEQYF.

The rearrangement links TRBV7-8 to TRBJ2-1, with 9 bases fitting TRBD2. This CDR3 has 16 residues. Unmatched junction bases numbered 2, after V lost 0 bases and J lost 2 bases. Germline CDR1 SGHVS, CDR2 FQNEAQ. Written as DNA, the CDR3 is TGTGCCAGCAGCTTAGCCGGCGGGGGGGCCTACAATGAGCAGTTCTTC. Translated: CASSLAGGGAYNEQFF.

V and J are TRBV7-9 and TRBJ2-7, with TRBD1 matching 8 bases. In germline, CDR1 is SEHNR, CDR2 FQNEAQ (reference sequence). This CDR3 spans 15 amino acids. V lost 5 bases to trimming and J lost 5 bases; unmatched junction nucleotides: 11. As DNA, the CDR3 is TGTGCCAGCAGCCCCCAGACAGGGGCTGAAAACGAGCAGTACTTC. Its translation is CASSPQTGAENEQYF.

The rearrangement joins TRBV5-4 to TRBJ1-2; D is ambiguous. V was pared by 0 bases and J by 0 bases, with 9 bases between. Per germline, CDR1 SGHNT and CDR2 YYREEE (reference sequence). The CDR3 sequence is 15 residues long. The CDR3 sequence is CASSLASGSNYGYTF. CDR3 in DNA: TGTGCCAGCAGCTTGGCAAGCGGGTCTAACTATGGCTACACCTTC.

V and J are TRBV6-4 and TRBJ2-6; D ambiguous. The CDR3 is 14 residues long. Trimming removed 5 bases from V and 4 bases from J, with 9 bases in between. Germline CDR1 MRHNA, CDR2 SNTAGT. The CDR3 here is CASSTTPGANVLTF. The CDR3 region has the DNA TGTGCCAGCAGTACGACTCCCGGGGCCAACGTCCTGACTTTC.

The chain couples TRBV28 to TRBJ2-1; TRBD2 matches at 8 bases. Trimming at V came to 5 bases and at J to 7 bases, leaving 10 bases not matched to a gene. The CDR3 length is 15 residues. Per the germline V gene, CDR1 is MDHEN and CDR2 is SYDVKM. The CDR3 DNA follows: TGTGCCAGCAGTCCCTCCGGGAGGGGAGAAAATGAGCAGTTCTTC. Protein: CASSPSGRGENEQFF.

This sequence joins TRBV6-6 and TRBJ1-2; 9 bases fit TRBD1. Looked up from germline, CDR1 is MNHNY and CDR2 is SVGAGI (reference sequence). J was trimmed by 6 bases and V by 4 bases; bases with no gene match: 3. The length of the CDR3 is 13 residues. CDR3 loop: CASSSQGANGYTF. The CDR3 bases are TGTGCCAGCAGTTCACAGGGGGCGAATGGCTACACCTTC.

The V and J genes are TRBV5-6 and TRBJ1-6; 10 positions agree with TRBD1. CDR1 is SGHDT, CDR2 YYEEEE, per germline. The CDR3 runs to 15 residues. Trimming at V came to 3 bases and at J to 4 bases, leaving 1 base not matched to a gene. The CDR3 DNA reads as TGTGCCAGCAGCTGGACAGGGGGTTATAATTCACCCCTCCACTTT. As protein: CASSWTGGYNSPLHF.

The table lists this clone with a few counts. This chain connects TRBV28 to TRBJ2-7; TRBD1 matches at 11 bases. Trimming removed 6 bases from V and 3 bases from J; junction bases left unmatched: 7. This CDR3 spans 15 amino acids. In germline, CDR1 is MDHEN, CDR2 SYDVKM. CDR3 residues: CASRTPGQGVYEQYF. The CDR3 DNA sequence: TGTGCCAGCAGAACCCCGGGACAGGGGGTCTACGAGCAGTACTTC.

The CDR3 loop reads CAWSKGEGGGYTF. The CDR3 DNA is TGTGCCTGGAGTAAGGGGGAGGGAGGTGGCTACACCTTC. This rearrangement joins TRBV30 to TRBJ1-2; TRBD1 is a possible D gene (6 bases). Trimming pared 2 bases from V and 7 bases from J, leaving 14 bases between. From germline, CDR1 is GTSNPN and CDR2 SVGIG (reference sequence). The CDR3 is 13 amino acids. The full variable domain, its missing parts supplied by reference TRBV30 and TRBJ1-2, is SQTIHQWPATLVQPVGSPLSLECTVEGTSNPNLYWYRQAAGRGLQLLFYSVGIGQISSEVPQNLSASRPQDRQFILSSKKLLLSDSGFYLCAWSKGEGGGYTFGSGTRLTVV.

CDR3 coding DNA: TGCAGCGTTGAAGGCCAGGGGGCCTACAATGAGCAGTTCTTC. Its protein is CSVEGQGAYNEQFF. The chain joins TRBV29-1 to TRBJ2-1, with 7 bases matching TRBD1. The CDR3 covers 14 residues. Trimming cost V 1 base and J 2 bases; bases outside gene matches: 2. CDR1 and CDR2 (germline): SQVTM, ANQGSEA.

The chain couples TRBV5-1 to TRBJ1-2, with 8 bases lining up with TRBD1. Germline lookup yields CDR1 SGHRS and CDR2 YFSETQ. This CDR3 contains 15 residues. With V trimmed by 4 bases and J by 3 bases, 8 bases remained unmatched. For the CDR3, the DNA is TGCGCCAGCAGCCCAGGACAGGGCCCGTACTATGGCTACACCTTC. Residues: CASSPGQGPYYGYTF.

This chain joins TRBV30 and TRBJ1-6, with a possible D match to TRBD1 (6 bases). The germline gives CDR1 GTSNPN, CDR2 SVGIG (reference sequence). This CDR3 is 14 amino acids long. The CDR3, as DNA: TGTGCTTATCAGGGGAGCTCCTATAATTCACCCCTCCACTTT. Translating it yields CAYQGSSYNSPLHF.

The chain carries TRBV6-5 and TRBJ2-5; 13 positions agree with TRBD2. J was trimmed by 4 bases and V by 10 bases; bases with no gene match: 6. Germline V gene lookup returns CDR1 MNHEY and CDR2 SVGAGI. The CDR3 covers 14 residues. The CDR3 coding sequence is TGTGCCACCACTAGCGGGGGGGCTGGAGAGACCCAGTACTTC. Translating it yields CATTSGGAGETQYF.

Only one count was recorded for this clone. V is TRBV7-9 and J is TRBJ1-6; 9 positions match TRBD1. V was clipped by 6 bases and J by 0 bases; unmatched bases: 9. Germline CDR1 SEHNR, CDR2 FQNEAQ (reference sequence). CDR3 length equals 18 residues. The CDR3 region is CASRDTGGRFSYNSPLHF. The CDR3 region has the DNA TGTGCCAGCAGAGATACAGGGGGCAGGTTCTCCTATAATTCACCCCTCCACTTT. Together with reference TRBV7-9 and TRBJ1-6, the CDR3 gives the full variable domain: DTGVSQNPRHKITKRGQNVTFRCDPISEHNRLYWYRQTLGQGPEFLTYFQNEAQLEKSRLLSDRFSAERPKGSFSTLEIQRTEQGDSAMYLCASRDTGGRFSYNSPLHFGNGTRLTVT.

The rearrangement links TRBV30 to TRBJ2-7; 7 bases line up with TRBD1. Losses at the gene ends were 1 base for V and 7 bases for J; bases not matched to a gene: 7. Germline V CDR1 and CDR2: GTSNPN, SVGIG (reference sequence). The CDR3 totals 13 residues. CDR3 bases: TGTGCCTGGAGTGGTACAGGGGTGGAGGAGCAGTACTTC. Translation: CAWSGTGVEEQYF.